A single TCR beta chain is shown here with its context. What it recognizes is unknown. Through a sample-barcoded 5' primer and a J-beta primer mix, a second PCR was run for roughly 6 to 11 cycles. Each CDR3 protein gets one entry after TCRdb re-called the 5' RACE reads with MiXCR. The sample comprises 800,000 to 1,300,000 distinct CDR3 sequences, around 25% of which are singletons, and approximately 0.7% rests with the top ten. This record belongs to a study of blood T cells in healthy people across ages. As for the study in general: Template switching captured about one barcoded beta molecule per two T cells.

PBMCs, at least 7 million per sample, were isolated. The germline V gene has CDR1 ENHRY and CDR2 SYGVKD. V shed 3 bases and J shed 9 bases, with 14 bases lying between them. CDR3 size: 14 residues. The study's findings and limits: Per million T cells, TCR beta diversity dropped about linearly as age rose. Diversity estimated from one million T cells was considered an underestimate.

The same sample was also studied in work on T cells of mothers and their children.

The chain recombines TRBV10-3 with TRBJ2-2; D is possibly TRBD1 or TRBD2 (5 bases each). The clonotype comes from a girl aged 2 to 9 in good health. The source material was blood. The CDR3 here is CAISDREGTRELFF. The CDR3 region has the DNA TGTGCCATCAGTGACAGGGAAGGGACCAGGGAGCTGTTTTTT.